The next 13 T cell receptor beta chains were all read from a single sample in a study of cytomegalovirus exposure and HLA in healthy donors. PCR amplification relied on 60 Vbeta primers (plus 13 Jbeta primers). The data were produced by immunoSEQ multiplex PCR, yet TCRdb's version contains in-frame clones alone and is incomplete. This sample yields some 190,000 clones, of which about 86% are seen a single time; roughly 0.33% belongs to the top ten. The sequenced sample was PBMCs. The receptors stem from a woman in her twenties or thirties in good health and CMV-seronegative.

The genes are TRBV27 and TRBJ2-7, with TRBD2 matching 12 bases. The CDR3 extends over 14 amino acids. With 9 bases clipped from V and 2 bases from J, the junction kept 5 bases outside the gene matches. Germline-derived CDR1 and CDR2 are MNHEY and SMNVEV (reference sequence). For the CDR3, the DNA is TGTGCCAGTATTGGACTAGCGGGACCCTACGAGCAGTACTTC. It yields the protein CASIGLAGPYEQYF.

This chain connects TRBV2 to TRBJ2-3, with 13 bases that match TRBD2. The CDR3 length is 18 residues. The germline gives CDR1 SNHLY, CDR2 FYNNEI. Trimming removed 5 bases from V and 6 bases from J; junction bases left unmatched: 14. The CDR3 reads CASSSGTSGTTGGDTQYF. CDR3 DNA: TGTGCCAGCAGTTCCGGGACTAGCGGGACCACGGGGGGGGATACGCAGTATTTT.

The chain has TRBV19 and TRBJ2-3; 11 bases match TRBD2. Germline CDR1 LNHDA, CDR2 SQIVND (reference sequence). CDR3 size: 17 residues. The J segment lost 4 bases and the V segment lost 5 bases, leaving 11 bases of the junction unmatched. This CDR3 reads CASSPRRLAGGSDTQYF. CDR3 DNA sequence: TGTGCCAGTAGTCCCCGGCGTCTAGCGGGAGGATCAGATACGCAGTATTTT.

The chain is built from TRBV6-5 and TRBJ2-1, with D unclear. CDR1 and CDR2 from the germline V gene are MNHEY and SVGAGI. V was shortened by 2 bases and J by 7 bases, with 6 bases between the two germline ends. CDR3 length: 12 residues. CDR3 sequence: CASSYRANEQFF. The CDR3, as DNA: TGTGCCAGCAGTTACCGTGCGAATGAGCAGTTCTTC.

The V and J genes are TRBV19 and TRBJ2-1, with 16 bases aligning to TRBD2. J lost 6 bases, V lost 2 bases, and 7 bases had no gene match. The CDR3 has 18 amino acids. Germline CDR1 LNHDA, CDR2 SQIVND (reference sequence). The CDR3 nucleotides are TGTGCCAGTAGTATACGGGGACTAGCGGGGGGGCCGGGCAATGAGCAGTTCTTC. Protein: CASSIRGLAGGPGNEQFF. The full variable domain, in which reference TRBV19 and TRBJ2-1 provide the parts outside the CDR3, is DGGITQSPKYLFRKEGQNVTLSCEQNLNHDAMYWYRQDPGQGLRLIYYSQIVNDFQKGDIAEGYSVSREKKESFPLTVTSAQKNPTAFYLCASSIRGLAGGPGNEQFFGPGTRLTVL.

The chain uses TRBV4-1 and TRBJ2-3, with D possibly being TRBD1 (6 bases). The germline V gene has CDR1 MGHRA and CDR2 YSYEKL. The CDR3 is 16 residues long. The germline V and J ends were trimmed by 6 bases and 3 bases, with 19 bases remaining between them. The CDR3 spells CASSPGGRDVTDTQYF. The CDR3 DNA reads TGCGCCAGCAGTCCTGGGGGCAGGGATGTGACAGATACGCAGTATTTT.

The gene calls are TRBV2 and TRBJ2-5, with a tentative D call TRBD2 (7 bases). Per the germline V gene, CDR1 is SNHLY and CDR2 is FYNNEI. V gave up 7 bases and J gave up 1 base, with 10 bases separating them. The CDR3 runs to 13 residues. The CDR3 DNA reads TGTGCCAGCAAGGCGGGGGCCCAAGAGACCCAGTACTTC. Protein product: CASKAGAQETQYF.

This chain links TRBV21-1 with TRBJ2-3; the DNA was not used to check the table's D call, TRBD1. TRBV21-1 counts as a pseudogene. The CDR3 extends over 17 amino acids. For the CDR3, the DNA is TGTGCCAGCAGCCCGCGCCGGGACAGGCCTAGCACAGATACGCAGTATTTT. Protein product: CASSPRRDRPSTDTQYF.

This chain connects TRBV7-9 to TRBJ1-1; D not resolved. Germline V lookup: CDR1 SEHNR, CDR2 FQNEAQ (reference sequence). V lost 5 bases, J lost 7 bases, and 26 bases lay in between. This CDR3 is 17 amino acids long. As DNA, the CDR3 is TGTGCCAGCAGCCTTTGGTCGGGGTTGTCTGTTGGGGATGAAGCTTTCTTT. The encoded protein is CASSLWSGLSVGDEAFF.

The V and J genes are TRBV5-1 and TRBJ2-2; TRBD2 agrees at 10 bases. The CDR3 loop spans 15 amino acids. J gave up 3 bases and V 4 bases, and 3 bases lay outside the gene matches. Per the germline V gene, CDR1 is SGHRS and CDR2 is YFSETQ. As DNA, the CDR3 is TGCGCCAGCAGCCTCGGACTAGCGGACACCGGGGAGCTGTTTTTT. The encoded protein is CASSLGLADTGELFF.

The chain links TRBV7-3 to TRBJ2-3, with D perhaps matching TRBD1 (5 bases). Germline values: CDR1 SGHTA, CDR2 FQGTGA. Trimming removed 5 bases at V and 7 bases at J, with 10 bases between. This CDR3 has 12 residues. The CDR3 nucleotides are TGTGCCAGCAGCCTAGGGGCCAATACGCAGTATTTT. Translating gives CASSLGANTQYF.

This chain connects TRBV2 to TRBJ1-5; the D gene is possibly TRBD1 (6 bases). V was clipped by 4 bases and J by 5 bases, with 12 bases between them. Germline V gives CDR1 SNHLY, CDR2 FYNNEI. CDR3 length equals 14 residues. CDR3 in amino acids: CASSGTADYQPQHF. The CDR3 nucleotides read TGTGCCAGCAGTGGGACAGCCGATTATCAGCCCCAGCATTTT.

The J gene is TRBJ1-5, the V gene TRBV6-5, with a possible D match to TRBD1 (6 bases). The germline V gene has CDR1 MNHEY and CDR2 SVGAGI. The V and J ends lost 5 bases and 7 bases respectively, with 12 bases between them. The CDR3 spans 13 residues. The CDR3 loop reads CASSPQGHQPQHF. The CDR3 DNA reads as TGTGCCAGCAGTCCCCAGGGACACCAGCCCCAGCATTTT.